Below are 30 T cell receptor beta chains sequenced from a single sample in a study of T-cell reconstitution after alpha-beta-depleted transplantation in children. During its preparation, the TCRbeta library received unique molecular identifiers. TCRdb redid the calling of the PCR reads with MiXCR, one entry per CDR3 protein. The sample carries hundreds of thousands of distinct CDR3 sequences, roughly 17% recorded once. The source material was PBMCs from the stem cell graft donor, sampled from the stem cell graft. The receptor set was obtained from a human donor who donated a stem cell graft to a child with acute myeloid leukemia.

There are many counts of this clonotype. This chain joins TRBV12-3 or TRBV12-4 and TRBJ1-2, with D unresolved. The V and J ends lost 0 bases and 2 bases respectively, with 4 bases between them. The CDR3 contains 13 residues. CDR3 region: CASSLAENYGYTF. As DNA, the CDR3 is TGTGCCAGCAGTTTAGCGGAGAACTATGGCTACACCTTC.

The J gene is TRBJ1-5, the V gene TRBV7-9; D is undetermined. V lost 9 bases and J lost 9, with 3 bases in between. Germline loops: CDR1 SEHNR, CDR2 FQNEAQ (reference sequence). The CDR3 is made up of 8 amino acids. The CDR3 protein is CARPPQHF. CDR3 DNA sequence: TGTGCCAGACCGCCCCAGCATTTT.

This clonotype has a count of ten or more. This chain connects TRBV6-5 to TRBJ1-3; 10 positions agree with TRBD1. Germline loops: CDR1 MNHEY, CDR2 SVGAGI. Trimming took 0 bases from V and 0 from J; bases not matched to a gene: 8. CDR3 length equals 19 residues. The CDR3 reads CASSYSGQGLSTSGNTIYF. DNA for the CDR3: TGTGCCAGCAGTTACTCGGGACAGGGGCTCTCGACCTCTGGAAACACCATATATTTT.

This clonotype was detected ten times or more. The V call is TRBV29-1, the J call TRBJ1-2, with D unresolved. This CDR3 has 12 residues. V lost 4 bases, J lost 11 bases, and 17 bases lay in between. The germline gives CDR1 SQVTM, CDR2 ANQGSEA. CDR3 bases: TGCAGCGTTGTTGGGCCCGGTCAGGTGTACACCTTC. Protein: CSVVGPGQVYTF.

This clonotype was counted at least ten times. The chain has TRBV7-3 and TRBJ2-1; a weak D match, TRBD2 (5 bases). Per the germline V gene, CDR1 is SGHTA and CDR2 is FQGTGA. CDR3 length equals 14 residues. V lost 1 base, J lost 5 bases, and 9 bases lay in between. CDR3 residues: CASSLRRSDNEQFF. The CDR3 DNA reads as TGTGCCAGCAGCTTAAGGAGGAGCGACAATGAGCAGTTCTTC.

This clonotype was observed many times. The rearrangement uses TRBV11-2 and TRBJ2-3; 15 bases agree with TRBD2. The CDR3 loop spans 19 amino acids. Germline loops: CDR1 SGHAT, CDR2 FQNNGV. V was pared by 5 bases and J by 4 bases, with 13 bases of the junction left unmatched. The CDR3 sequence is CASSPQMGLAGGQSDTQYF. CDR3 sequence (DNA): TGTGCCAGCAGCCCTCAAATGGGACTAGCGGGGGGCCAGTCAGATACGCAGTATTTT.

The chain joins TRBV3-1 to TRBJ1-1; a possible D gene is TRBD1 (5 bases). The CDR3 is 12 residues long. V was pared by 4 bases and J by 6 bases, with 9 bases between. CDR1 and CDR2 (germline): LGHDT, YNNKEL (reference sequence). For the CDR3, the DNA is TGTGCCAGCAGCCGGGCGGGGGCTGAAGCTTTCTTT. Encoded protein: CASSRAGAEAFF.

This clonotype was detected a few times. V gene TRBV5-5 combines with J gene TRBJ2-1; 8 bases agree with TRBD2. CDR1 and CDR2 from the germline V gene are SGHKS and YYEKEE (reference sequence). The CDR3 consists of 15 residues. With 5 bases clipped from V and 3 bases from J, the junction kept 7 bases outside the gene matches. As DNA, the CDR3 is TGTGCCAGCAGTTTAGACGGGACTAGCTACAATGAGCAGTTCTTC. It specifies CASSLDGTSYNEQFF.

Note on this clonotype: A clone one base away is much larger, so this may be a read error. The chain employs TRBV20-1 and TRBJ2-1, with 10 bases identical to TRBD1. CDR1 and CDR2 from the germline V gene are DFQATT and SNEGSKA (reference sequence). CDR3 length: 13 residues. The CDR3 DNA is TGCAGCGAAAGGGACAGGGGTAATGATCAGCAGTTCTTC. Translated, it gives CSERDRGNDQQFF.

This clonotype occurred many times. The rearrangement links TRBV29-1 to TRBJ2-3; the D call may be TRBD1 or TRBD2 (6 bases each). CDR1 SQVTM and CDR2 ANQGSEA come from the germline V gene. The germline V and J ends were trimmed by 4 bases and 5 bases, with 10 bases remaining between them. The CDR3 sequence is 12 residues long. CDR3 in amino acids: CSVAGAEDTQYF. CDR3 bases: TGCAGCGTTGCGGGGGCGGAAGATACGCAGTATTTT.

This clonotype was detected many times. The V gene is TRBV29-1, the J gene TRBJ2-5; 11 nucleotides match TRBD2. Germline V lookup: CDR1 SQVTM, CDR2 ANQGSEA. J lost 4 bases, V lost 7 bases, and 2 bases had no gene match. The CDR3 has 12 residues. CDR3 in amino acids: CSAGTSGETQYF. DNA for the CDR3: TGCAGCGCTGGGACTAGCGGAGAGACCCAGTACTTC.

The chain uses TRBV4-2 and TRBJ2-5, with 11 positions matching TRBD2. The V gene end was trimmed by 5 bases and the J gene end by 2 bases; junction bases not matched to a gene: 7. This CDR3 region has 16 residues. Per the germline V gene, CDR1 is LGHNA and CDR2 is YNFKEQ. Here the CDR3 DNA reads TGTGCCAGCAGCTCTCTTAGCGGGGGGGAGCAAGAGACCCAGTACTTC. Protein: CASSSLSGGEQETQYF.

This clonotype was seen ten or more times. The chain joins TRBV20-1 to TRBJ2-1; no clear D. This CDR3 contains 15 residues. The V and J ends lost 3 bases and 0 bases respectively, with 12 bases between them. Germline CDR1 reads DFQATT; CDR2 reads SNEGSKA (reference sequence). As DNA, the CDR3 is TGCAGTGCTAGGACTTCCACCCGCTCCTACAATGAGCAGTTCTTC. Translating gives CSARTSTRSYNEQFF.

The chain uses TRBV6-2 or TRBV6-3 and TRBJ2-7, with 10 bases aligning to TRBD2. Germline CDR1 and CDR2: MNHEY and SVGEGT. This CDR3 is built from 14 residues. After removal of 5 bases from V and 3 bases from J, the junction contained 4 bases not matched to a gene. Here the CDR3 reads CASSTRLAGYEQYF. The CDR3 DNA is TGTGCCAGCAGTACACGACTAGCGGGCTACGAGCAGTACTTC.

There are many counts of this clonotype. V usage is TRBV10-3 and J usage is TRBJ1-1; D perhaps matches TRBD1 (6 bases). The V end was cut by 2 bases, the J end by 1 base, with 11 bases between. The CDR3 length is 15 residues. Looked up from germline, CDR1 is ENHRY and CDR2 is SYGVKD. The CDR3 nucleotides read TGTGCCATCAGTGAGCCCGGGACACAGAACACTGAAGCTTTCTTT. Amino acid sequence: CAISEPGTQNTEAFF.

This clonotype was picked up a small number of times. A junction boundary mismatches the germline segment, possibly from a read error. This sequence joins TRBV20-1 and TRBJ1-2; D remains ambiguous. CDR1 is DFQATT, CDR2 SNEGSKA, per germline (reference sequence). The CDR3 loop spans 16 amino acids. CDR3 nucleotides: TGCTGTGCTAGTATTGCTGGCCTCTCACATAACTATGGCTACACCTTC. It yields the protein CCASIAGLSHNYGYTF.

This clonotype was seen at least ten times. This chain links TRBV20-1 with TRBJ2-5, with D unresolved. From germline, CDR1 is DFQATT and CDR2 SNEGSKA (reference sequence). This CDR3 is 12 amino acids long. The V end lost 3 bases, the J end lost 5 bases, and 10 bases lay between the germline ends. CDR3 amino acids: CSARAAWETQYF. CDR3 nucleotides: TGCAGTGCTAGGGCCGCATGGGAGACCCAGTACTTC.

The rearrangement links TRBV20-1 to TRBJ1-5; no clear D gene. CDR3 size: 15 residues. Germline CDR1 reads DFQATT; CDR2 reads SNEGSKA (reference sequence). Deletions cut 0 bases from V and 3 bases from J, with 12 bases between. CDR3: CSARDLDSANQPQHF. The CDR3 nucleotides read TGCAGTGCTAGAGATCTCGATTCAGCCAATCAGCCCCAGCATTTT.

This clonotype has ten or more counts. This chain's CDR3 is CATSIGGSSYNEQFF. As DNA, the CDR3 is TGTGCCACCAGCATTGGGGGTAGCTCCTACAATGAGCAGTTCTTC. The rearrangement uses TRBV15 and TRBJ2-1; D possibly uses TRBD1 or TRBD2 (5 bases each). The V gene's germline CDR1 is LNHNV and CDR2 YYDKDF (reference sequence). The CDR3 has 15 residues. The germline V and J ends were trimmed by 4 bases and 0 bases, with 10 bases remaining between them.

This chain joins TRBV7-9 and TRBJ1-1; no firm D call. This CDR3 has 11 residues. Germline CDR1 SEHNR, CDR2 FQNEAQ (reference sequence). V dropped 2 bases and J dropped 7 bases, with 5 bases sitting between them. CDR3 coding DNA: TGTGCCAGCAGCTTATTGCGTGAAGCTTTCTTT. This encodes CASSLLREAFF.

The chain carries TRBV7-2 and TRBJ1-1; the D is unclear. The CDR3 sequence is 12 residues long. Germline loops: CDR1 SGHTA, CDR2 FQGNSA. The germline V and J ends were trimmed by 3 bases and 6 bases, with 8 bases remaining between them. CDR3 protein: CASSLGMPEAFF. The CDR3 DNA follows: TGTGCCAGCAGCTTGGGGATGCCTGAAGCTTTCTTT.

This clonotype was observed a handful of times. CDR3 residues: CSASPSGGAAGELFF. The DNA for the CDR3 is TGCAGTGCTAGTCCTAGCGGGGGGGCCGCCGGGGAGCTGTTTTTT. The chain links TRBV20-1 to TRBJ2-2; 12 nucleotides match TRBD2. CDR1 is DFQATT and CDR2 is SNEGSKA in the germline V gene (reference sequence). V was clipped by 3 bases and J by 6 bases; unmatched bases: 5. The length of the CDR3 is 15 residues.

In DNA, the CDR3 is TGCGCCAGCAGCTCTCAGCGGGGCCAACCCACAGATACGCAGTATTTT. Its translation is CASSSQRGQPTDTQYF. The chain couples TRBV5-1 to TRBJ2-3, with 7 bases identical to TRBD2. Germline values: CDR1 SGHRS, CDR2 YFSETQ. This CDR3 contains 16 residues. V was pared by 3 bases and J by 2 bases, with 9 bases of the junction left unmatched.

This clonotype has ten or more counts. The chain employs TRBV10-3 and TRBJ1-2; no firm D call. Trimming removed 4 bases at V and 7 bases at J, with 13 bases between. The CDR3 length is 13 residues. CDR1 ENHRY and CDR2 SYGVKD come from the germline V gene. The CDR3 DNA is TGTGCCATCAGTGTGGAGGGCCGGGGTGGCTACACCTTC. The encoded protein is CAISVEGRGGYTF.

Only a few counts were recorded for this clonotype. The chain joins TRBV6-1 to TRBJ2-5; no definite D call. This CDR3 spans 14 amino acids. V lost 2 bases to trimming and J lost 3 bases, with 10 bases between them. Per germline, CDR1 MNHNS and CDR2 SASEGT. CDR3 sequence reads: CASSEPYRKETQYF. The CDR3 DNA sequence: TGTGCCAGCAGTGAACCTTACAGAAAAGAGACCCAGTACTTC.

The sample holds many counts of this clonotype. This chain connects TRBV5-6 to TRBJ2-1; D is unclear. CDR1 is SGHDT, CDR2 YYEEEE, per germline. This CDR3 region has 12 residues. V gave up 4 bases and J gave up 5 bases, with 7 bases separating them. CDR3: CASSRYHNEQFF. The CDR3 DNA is TGTGCCAGCAGCCGCTATCACAATGAGCAGTTCTTC.

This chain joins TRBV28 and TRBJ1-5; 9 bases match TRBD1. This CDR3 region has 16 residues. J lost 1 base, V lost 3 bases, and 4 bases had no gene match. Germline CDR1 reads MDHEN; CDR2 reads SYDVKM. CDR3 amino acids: CASSFGTGMSNQPQHF. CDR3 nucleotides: TGTGCCAGCAGTTTTGGGACAGGGATGAGCAATCAGCCCCAGCATTTT.

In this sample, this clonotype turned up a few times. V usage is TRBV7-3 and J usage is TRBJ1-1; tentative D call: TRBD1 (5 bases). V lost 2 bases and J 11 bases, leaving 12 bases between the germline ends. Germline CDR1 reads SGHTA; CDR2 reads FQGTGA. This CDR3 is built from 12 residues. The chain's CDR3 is CASSLVPGLAFF. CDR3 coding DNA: TGTGCCAGCAGCTTAGTCCCAGGGCTGGCTTTCTTT.

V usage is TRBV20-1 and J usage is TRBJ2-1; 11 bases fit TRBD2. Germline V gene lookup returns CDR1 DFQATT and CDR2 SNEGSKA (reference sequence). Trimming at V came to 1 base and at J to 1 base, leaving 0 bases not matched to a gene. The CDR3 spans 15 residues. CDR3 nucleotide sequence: TGCAGTGCTAGAGGACTAGCGGGGTCCTACAATGAGCAGTTCTTC. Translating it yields CSARGLAGSYNEQFF.

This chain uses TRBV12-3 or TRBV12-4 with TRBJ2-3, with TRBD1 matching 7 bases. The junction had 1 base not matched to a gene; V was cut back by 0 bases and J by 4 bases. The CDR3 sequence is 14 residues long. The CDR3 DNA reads TGTGCCAGCAGTTTAGCCAGGGGGTCAGATACGCAGTATTTT. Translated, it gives CASSLARGSDTQYF.